This is a list of T cell receptor beta chains from one sample in a study of cytomegalovirus exposure and HLA in healthy donors. TCRdb's copy holds only in-frame clones and misses some; the assay was immunoSEQ multiplex PCR. Here the sample spans under 200,000 clones, approximately 59% being singletons. The sample comprised PBMCs. The receptors come from a man between 40 and 49 years old in good health and CMV-seronegative. Both conserved end residues are trimmed from each CDR3.

>TRBV7-6|TRBJ2-1|20
ASSFSPSGLAGASGALNEQF
>TRBV9|TRBJ2-3|12
ASSTSSFADTQY
>TRBV21-1|TRBJ2-2|13
ASSKEGGETGELF
>TRBV25-1|TRBJ2-3|13
ASSEYGGRADTQY
>TRBV5-1|TRBJ1-4|13
ASSLEGGDSRKLF
>TRBV30|TRBJ2-2|11
ASFNRGPGELF
>TRBV19|TRBJ2-7|12
ASSPPDNSYEQY
>TRBV11-3|TRBJ2-5|12
ASSRDRVQETQY
>TRBV14|TRBJ2-1|14
ASSQELPDTYNEQF
>TRBV27|TRBJ2-1|12
ASSSGTDYNEQF
>TRBV7-8|TRBJ2-3|13
ASSLGGLATDTQY
>TRBV6-6|TRBJ2-2|14
ASSLLAGDVTGELF
>TRBV5-1|TRBJ2-6|20
ASRTWHGDSSKGSSGANVLT
>TRBV28|TRBJ2-7|13
ASSFSVGRVYEQY
>TRBV5-1|TRBJ2-3|12
ASSLPGSTDTQY
>TRBV6-5|TRBJ2-1|13
ASSTRQLGPNEQF
>TRBV6-1|TRBJ2-2|12
ASSLPPGVGELF
>TRBV5-6|TRBJ1-4|12
ASGDRGRSEKLF
>TRBV30|TRBJ1-4|10
AWNRGGEKLF
>TRBV29-1|TRBJ2-5|10
SVVKEQETQY
>TRBV14|TRBJ1-2|11
ASSQGGSYGYT
>TRBV18|TRBJ2-1|13
ASSPIAGDGNEQF
>TRBV7-9|TRBJ1-4|11
ASSLGQNEKLF
>TRBV7-8|TRBJ1-1|11
ASSGRGRTEAF
>TRBV19|TRBJ1-2|11
ASRTGGGGGYT